The text below deals with one T cell receptor beta chain. The CDR3 is 15 residues long. Between the trimmed V and J ends, which lost 2 bases and 5 bases, there was a span of 16 bases. Per germline, CDR1 SNHLY and CDR2 FYNNEI. These data originate in a study of T cell changes during pregnancy in multiple sclerosis. Profiling relied on immunoSEQ multiplex PCR, and the TCRdb table lists in-frame clones only, not all of them. The sample includes around 55,000 clones, 93% of them seen just once. The chain has TRBV2 and TRBJ2-7; tentative D call: TRBD1 (5 bases). The starting material was CD8+ T cells from peripheral blood mononuclear cells, obtained in the second trimester of pregnancy. This receptor was identified in a female donor with multiple sclerosis, enrolled in a pregnancy study. Here the CDR3 reads CASSERARQGDEQYF. In nucleotides, the CDR3 is TGTGCCAGCAGTGAAAGAGCTCGTCAGGGTGACGAGCAGTACTTC.